This T cell receptor (beta chain) is drawn from a study of cytomegalovirus exposure and HLA in healthy donors (dated 2017 in TCRdb). Regarding the research as a whole: In an earlier analysis of fewer than 750 of the donors, 250 to 300 Gb of sequence data and 95 million to 130 million unique TCR beta sequences from 180 million or so T cells were reported. An early release covering around 630 HLA-typed donors comprised about 300 gigabases of sequencing data and about 90 million unique TCR sequences. Among the approximately 400 genotyped donors, around 81% belonged to the genetic ancestry cluster associated with self-reported Caucasian donors. The study aimed to test whether cataloging public T cell receptors could reveal signatures of past pathogen exposure. The T cell repertoires of roughly 660 subjects were profiled by immunosequencing and related to cytomegalovirus serostatus. In addition to the first cohort of approximately 670 subjects, a separate validation cohort of 120 different subjects was used. High-throughput TCR immunosequencing, statistical association of individual TCRs with disease status, and machine learning were combined to predict cytomegalovirus infection status. A later analysis re-analyzed previously published TCR beta repertoires from roughly 690 donors and added high-resolution HLA genotyping to study TCR occurrence patterns. Rather than using new phenotypic data, the later analysis identified candidate immune exposures from TCR beta sequences and from how often those sequences occurred across donors. An earlier analysis of roughly 600 of the donors used high-throughput TCR beta sequencing to judge whether each TCR beta V gene segment behaved as functional or pseudogenic. Donor age, sex, ethnicity and CMV serostatus were compiled together with the repertoire data. A later genetic analysis took genome-wide SNP genotypes for about 55% of the roughly 670 donors and used that subset as a discovery cohort. Every discovery cohort repertoire had been produced on one sequencing platform. Class I and class II HLA loci were covered by the typing at four-digit resolution. Typing coverage varied by locus: about 629-630 donors for A, B, C, DRB1 and DQB1; more than 500 for DQA1; about 590 for DPA1; 450 to 480 for DPB1. Because of strong linkage in the cohort, five DR-DQ haplotypes were treated as single units for association and clustering. Across 398 genotyped donors of the cohort, an average of roughly 200,000 unique TCR beta nucleotide sequences per donor were sequenced, and about a sixth of those sequences were non-productive. Broader findings and caveats from the paper: Correlated functional status among segregating V segments might be attributable to linkage disequilibrium, but an unknown experimental factor could not be ruled out. Three of the identified cytomegalovirus-associated TCR beta chains were confirmed in vitro to be specific for cytomegalovirus antigens. The study gave a list of about 150 TCR beta chains associated with cytomegalovirus. Roughly uniform sequencing depth across donors was assumed in presence/absence analyses, although this assumption may not hold. Immune exposure information for the cohort was limited to CMV serostatus. While some public TCRs were present in many individuals, most TCR sequences turned up only very rarely across donors. In a later analysis, around 17,000 TCR beta sequences were associated with specific HLA alleles at a false discovery rate of 0.05. When HLA alleles, especially DR and DQ, strongly co-occurred, TCR associations were difficult to assign to individual alleles. The 87-base-pair reads could not distinguish some IMGT-functional V segments, including TRBV6-2 and TRBV6-3, so those segments were excluded. A later analysis found that most CMV-associated TCR beta chains appeared HLA-restricted, with HLA associations seemingly driven largely by CMV exposure. In a later analysis, several top co-occurrence clusters were reported to appear linked to parvovirus B19, influenza, CMV and Epstein-Barr virus. According to a later genetic analysis, donors in an Asian-associated ancestry cluster had fewer N-insertions in productive TCRs than the roughly 670-donor mean. Because counts were too low, under 20 rarely observed V segments, including chromosome 9 orphons, were left out of the earlier analysis of 500 to 750 of the donors. In an earlier analysis of roughly 500 of the donors, most TCR beta V segments appeared in productive rearrangements about 87% or about 30% of the time, broadly matching IMGT annotations. It was suggested by the authors that the approach could potentially be generalized to other disease states and immunological phenotypes. The classifier was reported to diagnose cytomegalovirus status with high specificity and sensitivity in both the original and validation cohorts. A further reported finding was that TCR beta sequences accurately predicted the HLA-A and HLA-B alleles for most subjects in the first cohort. Compared with equally common non-associated chains, HLA-associated TCR beta chains in a later analysis were more clonally expanded and had lower generation probabilities. In a later analysis, the rate of TCR association differed among HLA loci, with DRB1 alleles having the most associated TCRs and HLA-C alleles having the fewest. A cluster of highly shared sequence variants was judged likely to represent a technical artifact of the sequencing pipeline. A later genetic analysis associated a missense DCLRE1C variant with V-gene and J-gene trimming of TCR beta chains, and an independent cohort replicated the association. Because HLA typing was missing for some donors at each locus, association tests included only the typed subset. In this cohort, only TCR beta chains were sequenced, and detectable features were limited by the absence of alpha or paired-chain data.

In total, roughly 670 healthy bone marrow donors made up the cohort. Cohort members were all nominally healthy when sampled, although unrecorded immune exposures were likely present. The donor was CMV seropositive and was included in the group of 250 to 300 seropositive cohort members. Each donor provided a peripheral blood sample, and peripheral blood mononuclear cells were used for TCR beta sequencing. The Qiagen DNeasy Blood Extraction Kit was used to extract genomic DNA from the blood cell samples. As for this clone: The antigen this receptor binds is unknown. Per-base quality was not reported, and no clone a single base away is much larger than it.

The library was obtained by the immunoSEQ multiplex PCR assay. For the multiplex PCR, a mixture combining 60 forward primers for TCR Vbeta segments and 13 reverse primers for TCR Jbeta segments was used. A multiplex PCR assay on genomic DNA amplified the CDR3 region of rearranged TCR beta genes. The Illumina HiSeq System was used to sequence the amplified TCR beta libraries as 87-base-pair reads. Per the authors' processing: A later analysis counted about 80 million unique TCR beta chains across the 600 to 850 repertoires, and roughly 10 million of these chains were shared by at least two donors. Raw reads were error-corrected and collapsed into unique sequences by a nearest-neighbor algorithm in which closely related sequences were merged to remove PCR and sequencing errors. V, D and J gene segments were assigned by aligning CDR3 sequences to IMGT reference sequences. For a sequence to be retained, a match of at least six nucleotides was required to both a V gene segment and a J gene segment. A rearrangement counted as productive if the CDR3 had no stop codons and remained in frame with V and J, and every other rearrangement counted as non-productive. CDR3 was defined by IMGT convention, running from the second conserved V-encoded cysteine to the conserved J-encoded phenylalanine. Sequences without an unambiguous match to a single V gene segment were excluded from the earlier analysis of a few hundred of the donors. An earlier analysis of a few hundred of the donors called V segments functional above 56.7% productive rearrangements and segregating when the between-donor standard deviation exceeded 5%. A statistical classification framework was developed to diagnose cytomegalovirus status using the catalog of TCR beta chain sequences. V and J gene assignment, in a later analysis, came from comparing TCR nucleotide sequences with IMGT/GENE-DB human TR gene sequences. Using the TCRdist pipeline, a later analysis assigned CDR3 sequences along with most-parsimonious VDJ recombination scenarios. A later analysis defined each TCR beta chain by its CDR3 amino acid sequence plus V-gene family, and excluded reads lacking a unique V-gene family. To address suspected cross-contamination and a sequencing artifact, a later analysis removed a few hundred highly shared, low-generation-probability nucleotide sequences. For each public chain, a later analysis derived a clonal expansion index from normalized ranks of inferred template counts within each repertoire. Generation probabilities in a later analysis came from a VDJ recombination model fitted to out-of-frame rearrangements, and those results were checked against IGoR. In a later analysis, TCR-TCR, TCR-HLA and TCR-CMV co-occurrence was scored with hypergeometric tests, and a repertoire-size bias correction was applied to TCR pairs. In a later analysis, false discovery rates were estimated by permuting HLA or CMV assignments 20 times. In a later analysis, co-occurring TCRs were grouped with DBSCAN, and TCRdist sequence similarity was added when clustering was performed within HLA-allele-positive subsets. Repertoires with fewer than 30,000 or more than 120,000 public chains, plus five repertoires with anomalous nucleotide sharing, were excluded from co-occurrence clustering. In TCRdb, the immuneACCESS table is reduced to in-frame sequences with V and J assigned. These tables do not hold every clone; where another copy was compared, an unresolved V gene accounts for under half, and the others remain unexplained. D and trimming were read from the DNA, whereas the V and J calls and clone size are those reported in that table. The sample profile shows 150,000 to 200,000 clones; over 65% of them were found once. Clones ranked in the top ten supply roughly 7.1% of the sample.

Measured from the cysteine to the phenylalanine, the CDR3 is 12 residues long. The entry retains the CDR3 DNA only, 36 bases that are in frame from base 1. Trimming removed 7 bases from V and 6 bases from J, leaving 9 bases between the germline ends. CDR1 and CDR2 are read off the germline V gene (reference sequence) as SEHNR and FQNEAQ. This TCR was sampled from a man aged 40-49 years in good health and CMV-seropositive. Recombination joined TRBV7-9 with TRBJ2-2, with the D gene not clear enough to name. The sequenced sample consisted of PBMCs. The CDR3 amino acid sequence is: CASIPPAGELFF. The DNA sequence reads TGTGCCAGCATTCCTCCAGCCGGGGAGCTGTTTTTT.